This T cell receptor beta chain was found in a study of T cell changes during pregnancy in multiple sclerosis (dated by TCRdb to the late 2010s). For the wider study: Changes in the T cell repertoire over the course of pregnancy were examined in this study in women with multiple sclerosis.

With regard to this clone: Its specific antigen is unknown. Within one base of it there is no much larger clone, and no base qualities were kept.

CDR3 length: 15 amino acids, cysteine to phenylalanine. CDR3 DNA only is kept here, 45 bases in frame from base 1. The trim is 2 bases for V and 2 bases for J, with a gap of 12 bases between the germline ends. Taken from the germline V gene, the CDR1 and CDR2 loops are MNHEY and SVGAGI. Library preparation was by the immunoSEQ multiplex PCR assay. The clones in this table, taken by TCRdb from immuneACCESS, are in-frame only. Not every clone is retained; where verified, under half of the shortfall comes from an unresolved V gene, and the cause of the rest is unknown. In all, the sample holds about 79,000 clones, and just under 95% of those were seen once. The ten top clones hold about 0.72% of the sample.

The TCR was taken from a female donor in good health, enrolled as a control in a pregnancy study. This specimen consisted of peripheral blood, obtained in the second trimester of pregnancy. In this chain, TRBV6-5 is recombined with TRBJ2-5, with TRBD2 perhaps the D gene, on 6 matching bases. The CDR3 protein: CASSYDGGGQETQYF. The DNA sequence is given as TGTGCCAGCAGTTACGACGGCGGAGGGCAAGAGACCCAGTACTTC.